The rows below give T cell receptor beta chains drawn from one sample of a study of blood T cells in healthy people across ages. TCRdb ran MiXCR on the 5' RACE reads and lists one entry per CDR3 protein. The table records 1.5 million or so distinct CDR3 sequences, roughly 40% of them present only once. Sample: blood. All receptors derive from a young woman in good health. CDR3s include the opening cysteine and the closing phenylalanine or tryptophan. The D gene is left open where the match is weak. Size tells how often a clone was seen (once, few, many) or the class of an expanded clone, and some rows leave it out.

>-|TRBJ2-4|TRBV20-1|TRBD2
CSARGLDKNIQYF
TGCAGTGCTAGGGGACTAGACAAAAACATTCAGTACTTC
>-|TRBJ2-5|TRBV9|-
CASTLYQGSNNEQYF
TGTGCCAGCACGTTGTACCAGGGCAGTAACAATGAGCAGTACTTC
>few|TRBJ2-5|TRBV20-1|-
CSARVVQGIETQYF
TGCAGTGCTAGAGTCGTCCAGGGAATAGAGACCCAGTACTTC
>-|TRBJ1-1|TRBV4-1|-
CASSRVGEEANTEAFF
TGCGCCAGCAGCCGAGTAGGGGAGGAGGCGAATACTGAAGCTTTCTTT
>few|TRBJ1-2|TRBV3-1|-
CASSHSHLYGYTF
TGTGCCAGCAGCCACAGTCACCTCTATGGCTACACCTTC
>few|TRBJ1-5|TRBV10-3|-
CAISDAGQGTPQHF
TGTGCCATCAGTGACGCAGGGCAGGGGACGCCCCAGCATTTT
>few|TRBJ1-5|TRBV29-1|TRBD1
CSVEGTGQKGPQHF
TGCAGCGTTGAGGGGACAGGCCAAAAGGGGCCCCAGCATTTT
>-|TRBJ2-5|TRBV11-2|TRBD2
CASSQGLAGKETQYF
TGTGCCAGCAGCCAAGGACTAGCGGGGAAAGAGACCCAGTACTTC
>-|TRBJ1-1|TRBV7-8|-
CASSRHRNTEAFF
TGTGCCAGCAGCCGCCACAGGAACACTGAAGCTTTCTTT
>few|TRBJ2-3|TRBV14|-
CASSQDLAGRTNTQYF
TGTGCCAGCAGCCAAGATCTGGCGGGGAGGACGAATACGCAGTATTTT
>once|TRBJ2-1|TRBV6-1|-
CASLLFPRSIYNEQFF
TGTGCCAGCCTACTTTTCCCCCGCTCAATCTACAATGAGCAGTTCTTC
>once|TRBJ2-3|TRBV5-1|-
CASGLVSDTQYF
TGCGCCAGCGGCTTGGTTTCAGATACGCAGTATTTT
>few|TRBJ2-3|TRBV11-2|-
CASRISPQGADTQYF
TGTGCCAGCAGAATATCCCCGCAGGGAGCAGATACGCAGTATTTT
>few|TRBJ2-3|TRBV20-1|-
CSARAGSSYTDTQYF
TGCAGTGCTAGAGCGGGGTCGTCCTACACAGATACGCAGTATTTT
>-|TRBJ2-7|TRBV29-1|TRBD2
CSVVLAGPYEQYF
TGCAGCGTTGTCCTAGCGGGGCCCTACGAGCAGTACTTC
>-|TRBJ2-3|TRBV2|TRBD2
CARRTSGSTDTQYF
TGTGCCAGACGGACTAGCGGGAGCACAGATACGCAGTATTTT
>once|TRBJ2-2|TRBV25-1|TRBD1
CASVDREDTGELFF
TGTGCCAGCGTGGACAGGGAGGACACCGGGGAGCTGTTTTTT